The clone carrying this T cell receptor (beta chain) was seen only a few times. What it binds is not known. This specimen comes from a study of regulatory T cells in long-lasting Graves disease. Broader study findings: Favoring TRBV28, TRBJ1-2 and TRBJ2-5 was a feature seen in persistent disease. Among persistent patients, a larger number of public clonotypes were shared (approximately 3,000) than among newly diagnosed patients (about 950).

Time point in this sample: newly diagnosed GD, antithyroid drugs for less than 3 months. The authors made the TCR library using RNA they extracted from PBMCs. CDR3-region Arm-PCR and iRepertoire HTBI primers produced the TCR beta libraries. TCRdb ran MiXCR on the multiplex PCR reads and lists one entry per CDR3 protein. The data contain hundreds of thousands of distinct CDR3 sequences, roughly 15% of them seen just once; the ten biggest clones take up approximately 20%. Germline-derived CDR1 and CDR2 are SGHTA and FQGNSA. The CDR3 consists of 15 residues. The V end was cut by 1 base, the J end by 8 bases, with 12 bases between. In addition, the sample was reused for a study of T cells in Graves' hyperthyroidism and ophthalmopathy.

The sequence was obtained from a woman aged 25-40 years with Graves disease. This sample comprised peripheral blood mononuclear cells (PBMCs), obtained at new diagnosis, from a patient treated with antithyroid drugs. V and J are TRBV7-2 and TRBJ1-6; D gene ambiguous. The CDR3 loop reads CASSLGFARDSPLHF. In DNA, the CDR3 is TGTGCCAGCAGCTTAGGGTTCGCGAGGGATTCACCCCTCCACTTT.